This T cell receptor beta chain was recovered during a study of lymphopenia after photon versus proton radiotherapy. TCRdb's table, derived via immunoSEQ multiplex PCR, lists solely in-frame clones and lacks some. The data hold about 16,000 clones, with 70% to 90% observed a single time. Notes on the study in general: After the lymphocyte nadir, photon-treated repertoires showed oligoclonal expansion, especially of CD8+ Temra cells. Under photons, naive T cells and diversity fell while effector/memory populations rose. Better survival with proton therapy was suggested as possible, not demonstrated.

Per germline, CDR1 SGHVS and CDR2 FQNEAQ. Trimming stripped 2 bases from V and 7 bases from J, with 15 bases between. The CDR3 is 14 amino acids. Comment on this clone: Its antigen is undetermined.

This receptor was obtained from a man in his 70s with pancreatic cancer. The J gene is TRBJ2-7, the V gene TRBV7-8; no reliable D call. Sequenced material: peripheral blood, taken from a patient treated with proton-based radiotherapy. CDR3 nucleotide sequence: TGTGCCAGCAGCTTAAATAGGGCCTCCGGGGAGCAGTACTTC. It codes for CASSLNRASGEQYF.